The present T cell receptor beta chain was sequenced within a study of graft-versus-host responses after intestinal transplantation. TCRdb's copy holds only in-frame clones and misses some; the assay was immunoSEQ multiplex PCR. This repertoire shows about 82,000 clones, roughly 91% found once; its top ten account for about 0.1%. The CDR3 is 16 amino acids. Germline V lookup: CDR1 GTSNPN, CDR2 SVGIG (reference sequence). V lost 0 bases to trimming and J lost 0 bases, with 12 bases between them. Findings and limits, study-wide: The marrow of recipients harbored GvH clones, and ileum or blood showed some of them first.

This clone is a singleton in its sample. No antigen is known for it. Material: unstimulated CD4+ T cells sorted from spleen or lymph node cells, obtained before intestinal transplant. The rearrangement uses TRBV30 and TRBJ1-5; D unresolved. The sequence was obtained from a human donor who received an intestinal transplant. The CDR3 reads CAWSVGGVISNQPQHF. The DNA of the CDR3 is TGTGCCTGGAGTGTAGGTGGAGTCATTAGCAATCAGCCCCAGCATTTT. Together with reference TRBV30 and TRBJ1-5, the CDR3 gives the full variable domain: SQTIHQWPATLVQPVGSPLSLECTVEGTSNPNLYWYRQAAGRGLQLLFYSVGIGQISSEVPQNLSASRPQDRQFILSSKKLLLSDSGFYLCAWSVGGVISNQPQHFGDGTRLSIL.